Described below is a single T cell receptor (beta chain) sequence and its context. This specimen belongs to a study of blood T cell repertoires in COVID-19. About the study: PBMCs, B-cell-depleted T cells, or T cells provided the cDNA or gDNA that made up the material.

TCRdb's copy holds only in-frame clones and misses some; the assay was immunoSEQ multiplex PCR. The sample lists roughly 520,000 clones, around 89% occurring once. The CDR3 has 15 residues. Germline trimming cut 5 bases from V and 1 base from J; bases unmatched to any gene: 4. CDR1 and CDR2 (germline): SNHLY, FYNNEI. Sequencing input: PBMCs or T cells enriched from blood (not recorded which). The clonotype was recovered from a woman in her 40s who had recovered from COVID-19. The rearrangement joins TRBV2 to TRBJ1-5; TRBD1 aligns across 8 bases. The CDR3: CASSYQGASNQPQHF. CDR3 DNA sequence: TGTGCCAGCAGTTATCAGGGGGCGAGCAATCAGCCCCAGCATTTT.